What follows describes a single TCR beta chain. CDR3 size: 17 residues. Germline CDR1 SGDLS, CDR2 YYNGEE. V lost 3 bases to trimming and J lost 0 bases, with 17 bases between them. The record originates from a study of T cells in localized non-small cell lung cancer. Data came from immunoSEQ multiplex PCR; TCRdb stores just in-frame clones and leaves some out. The sample consists of about 59,000 clones, roughly 92% of them appearing once. The source of this sequence is a man aged 35 to 69 with stage I lung adenocarcinoma. The sequences come from peripheral blood, collected before any cancer treatment. V is TRBV9 and J is TRBJ2-3; D is perhaps TRBD2 (5 bases). This CDR3 reads CASSENFGGPSTDTQYF. CDR3 bases: TGTGCCAGCAGCGAAAATTTCGGCGGGCCTAGCACAGATACGCAGTATTTT.